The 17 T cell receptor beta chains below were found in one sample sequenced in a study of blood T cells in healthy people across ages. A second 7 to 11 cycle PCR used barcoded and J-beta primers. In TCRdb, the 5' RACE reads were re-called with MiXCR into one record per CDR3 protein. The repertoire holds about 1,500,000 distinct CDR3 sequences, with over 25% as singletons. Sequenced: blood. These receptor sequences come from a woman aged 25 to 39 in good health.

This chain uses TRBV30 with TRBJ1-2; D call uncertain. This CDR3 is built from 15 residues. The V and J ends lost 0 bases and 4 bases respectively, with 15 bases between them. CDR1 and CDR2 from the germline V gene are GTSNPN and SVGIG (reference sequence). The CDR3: CAWSVSRVTSYGYTF. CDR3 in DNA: TGTGCCTGGAGTGTTTCCCGGGTGACCTCCTATGGCTACACCTTC.

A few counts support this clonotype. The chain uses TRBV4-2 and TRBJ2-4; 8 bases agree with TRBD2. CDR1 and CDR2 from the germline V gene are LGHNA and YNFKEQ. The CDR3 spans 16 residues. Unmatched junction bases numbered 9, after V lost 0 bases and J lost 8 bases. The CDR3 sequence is CASSQDIGLAGDIQYF. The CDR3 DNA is TGTGCCAGCAGCCAAGATATAGGACTAGCCGGCGACATTCAGTACTTC.

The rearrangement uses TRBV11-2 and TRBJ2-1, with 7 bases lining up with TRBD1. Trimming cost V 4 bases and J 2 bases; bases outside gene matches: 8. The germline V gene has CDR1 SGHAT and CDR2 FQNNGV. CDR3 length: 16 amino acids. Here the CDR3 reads CASSYTTGDPYNEQFF. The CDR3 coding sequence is TGTGCCAGCAGCTACACAACAGGGGACCCCTACAATGAGCAGTTCTTC.

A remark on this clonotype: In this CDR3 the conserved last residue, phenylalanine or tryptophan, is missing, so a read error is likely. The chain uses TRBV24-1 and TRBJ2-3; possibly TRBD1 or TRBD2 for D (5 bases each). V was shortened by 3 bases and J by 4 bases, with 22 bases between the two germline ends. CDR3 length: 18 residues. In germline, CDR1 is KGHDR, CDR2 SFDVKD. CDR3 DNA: TGTGCCACCAGTGATATCCCGGGGCAGAGAAGAGCCTCAGATACGCAGTATGTT. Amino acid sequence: CATSDIPGQRRASDTQYV.

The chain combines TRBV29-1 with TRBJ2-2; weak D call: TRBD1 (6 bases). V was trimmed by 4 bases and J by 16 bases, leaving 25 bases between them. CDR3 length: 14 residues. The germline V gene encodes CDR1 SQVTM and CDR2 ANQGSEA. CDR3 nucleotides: TGCAGCGTTGTAGGGGGAGTCCCCACCGGGGAGTGGTTTTTT. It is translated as CSVVGGVPTGEWFF.

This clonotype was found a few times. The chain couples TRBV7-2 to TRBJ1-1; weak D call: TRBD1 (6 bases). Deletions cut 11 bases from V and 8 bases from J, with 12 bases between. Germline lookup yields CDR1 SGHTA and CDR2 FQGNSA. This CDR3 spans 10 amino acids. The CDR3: CAGGGTEAFF. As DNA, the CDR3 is TGTGCCGGGGGGGGGACAGAAGCTTTCTTT.

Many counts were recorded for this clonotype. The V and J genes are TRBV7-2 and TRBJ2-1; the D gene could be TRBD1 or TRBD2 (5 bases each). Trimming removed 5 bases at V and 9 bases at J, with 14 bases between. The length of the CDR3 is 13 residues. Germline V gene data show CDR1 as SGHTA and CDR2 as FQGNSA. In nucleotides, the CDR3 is TGTGCCAGCAGCGCCTTTCAGAGGGGTGAGCAGTTCTTC. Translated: CASSAFQRGEQFF.

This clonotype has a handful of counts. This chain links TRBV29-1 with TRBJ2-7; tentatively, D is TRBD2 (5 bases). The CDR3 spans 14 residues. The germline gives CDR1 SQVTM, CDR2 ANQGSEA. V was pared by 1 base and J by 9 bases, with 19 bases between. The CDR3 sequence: CSVEGTSSIRGQYF. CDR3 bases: TGCAGCGTTGAAGGGACCTCCTCCATTCGGGGGCAGTACTTC.

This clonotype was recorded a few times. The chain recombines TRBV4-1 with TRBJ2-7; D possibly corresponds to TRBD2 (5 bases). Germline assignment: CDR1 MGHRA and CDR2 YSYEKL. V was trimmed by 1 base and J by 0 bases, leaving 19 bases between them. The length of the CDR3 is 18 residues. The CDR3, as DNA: TGCGCCAGCAGCCAAGTCGGCGGGTTTGGCGCCTCCTCCTACGAGCAGTACTTC. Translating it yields CASSQVGGFGASSYEQYF.

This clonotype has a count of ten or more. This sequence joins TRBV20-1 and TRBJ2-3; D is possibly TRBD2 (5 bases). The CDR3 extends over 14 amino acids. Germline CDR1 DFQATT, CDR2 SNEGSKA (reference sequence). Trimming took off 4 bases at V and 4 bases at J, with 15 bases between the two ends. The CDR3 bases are TGCAGTGCTACAAGCGGAGGTGGGGCAGATACGCAGTATTTT. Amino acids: CSATSGGGADTQYF.

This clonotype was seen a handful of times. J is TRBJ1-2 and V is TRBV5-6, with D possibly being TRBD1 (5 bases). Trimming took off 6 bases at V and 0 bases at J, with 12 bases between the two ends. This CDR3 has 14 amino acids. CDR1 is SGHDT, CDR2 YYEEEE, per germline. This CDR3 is CASTSSTANYGYTF. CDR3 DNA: TGTGCCAGCACCTCTTCGACAGCTAACTATGGCTACACCTTC.

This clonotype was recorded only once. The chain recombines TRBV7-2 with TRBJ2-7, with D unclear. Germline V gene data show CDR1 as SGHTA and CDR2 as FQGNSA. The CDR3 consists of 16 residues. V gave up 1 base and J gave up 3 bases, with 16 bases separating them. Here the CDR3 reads CASSLDSVLGFYEQYF. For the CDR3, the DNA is TGTGCCAGCAGCTTAGATTCGGTTCTAGGGTTCTACGAGCAGTACTTC. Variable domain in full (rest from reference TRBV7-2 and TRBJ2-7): GAGVSQSPSNKVTEKGKDVELRCDPISGHTALYWYRQSLGQGLEFLIYFQGNSAPDKSGLPSDRFSAERTGGSVSTLTIQRTQQEDSAVYLCASSLDSVLGFYEQYFGPGTRLTVT.

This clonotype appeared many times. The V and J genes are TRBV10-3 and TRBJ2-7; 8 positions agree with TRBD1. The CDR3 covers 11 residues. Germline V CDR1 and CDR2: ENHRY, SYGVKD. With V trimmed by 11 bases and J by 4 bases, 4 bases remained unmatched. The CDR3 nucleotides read TGTGCCGGCAGGACAGGGTACGAGCAGTACTTC. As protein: CAGRTGYEQYF.

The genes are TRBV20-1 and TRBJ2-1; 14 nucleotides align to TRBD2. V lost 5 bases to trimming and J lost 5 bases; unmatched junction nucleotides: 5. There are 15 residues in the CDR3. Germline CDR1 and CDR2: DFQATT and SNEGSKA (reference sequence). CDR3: CSAPRTSGRNNEQFF. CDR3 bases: TGCAGTGCTCCCCGGACTAGCGGGAGGAACAATGAGCAGTTCTTC.

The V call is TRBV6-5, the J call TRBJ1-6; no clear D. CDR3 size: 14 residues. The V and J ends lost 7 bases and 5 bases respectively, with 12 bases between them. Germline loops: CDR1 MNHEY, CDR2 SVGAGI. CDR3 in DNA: TGTGCCAGCACCCCGGGCGTCCATAATTCACCCCTCCACTTT. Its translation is CASTPGVHNSPLHF.

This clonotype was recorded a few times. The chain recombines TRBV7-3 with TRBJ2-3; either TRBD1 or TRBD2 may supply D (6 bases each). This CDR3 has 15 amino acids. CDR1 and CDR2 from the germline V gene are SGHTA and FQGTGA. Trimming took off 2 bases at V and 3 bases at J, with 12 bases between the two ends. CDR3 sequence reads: CASSLQGRTTDTQYF. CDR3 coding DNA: TGTGCCAGCAGCTTACAGGGGAGGACGACAGATACGCAGTATTTT.

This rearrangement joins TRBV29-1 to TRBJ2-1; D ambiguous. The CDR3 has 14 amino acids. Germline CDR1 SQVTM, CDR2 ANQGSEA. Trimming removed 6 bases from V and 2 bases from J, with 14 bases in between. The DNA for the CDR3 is TGCAGCGTCAACGAAAAGGTCGCCTACAATGAGCAGTTCTTC. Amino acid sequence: CSVNEKVAYNEQFF.